The 8 T cell receptor beta chains below all came from one sample that was sequenced in a study of immune heterogeneity within non-small cell lung tumors (dated by TCRdb to the late 2010s). Genomic DNA extracted from bulk tumor tissue served as TCR template, with roughly 610 ng gDNA amplified per sample. During surgery, several biopsies were collected from each primary tumor and placed as far from one another as possible within the tumor mass. The study cohort was described as untreated, and patients were newly diagnosed NSCLC cases undergoing curative surgery. These reads were obtained on a HiSeq X Ten. The TCR beta CDR3 region was amplified with a multiplex PCR system, in which a first round of nine to eleven cycles was run using 32 V-gene forward and 13 J-gene reverse primers. TCRdb trimmed the raw reads at Q25, called clones with MiXCR and kept productive beta chains. CDR3 protein sequences are deduplicated, and each keeps its most common genes and DNA. The sample records over 1,500 distinct CDR3 sequences, about 20% of which are singletons. In total, the top ten clones hold around 9% of the sample.

The sequenced sample consisted of lung tumor tissue. The receptors come from a woman in her forties or fifties with non-small cell lung cancer.

This clonotype is deemed medium-sized. This sequence joins TRBV20-1 and TRBJ2-7, with 7 positions matching TRBD2. Germline V gene sequence: CDR1 DFQATT, CDR2 SNEGSKA (reference sequence). The CDR3 is 13 residues long. Trimming removed 6 bases from V and 7 bases from J; junction bases left unmatched: 12. The CDR3 protein is CSAMSGTTMEQYF. CDR3 DNA: TGCAGTGCAATGTCAGGGACTACCATGGAGCAGTACTTC.

On this clonotype itself: A much bigger clone sits one base away, suggesting this may be a read error. The chain combines TRBV19 with TRBJ2-7; D may correspond to TRBD1 or TRBD2 (5 bases each). Germline values: CDR1 LNHDA, CDR2 SQIVND (reference sequence). The CDR3 totals 15 residues. This chain's CDR3 is CASTKQPGPLGEKYF. DNA of the CDR3: TGTGCCAGTACGAAGCAGCCGGGACCACTGGGCGAGAAGTACTTC.

Regarding this clonotype: This could be a read error, since a much larger clone is one nucleotide away. The genes are TRBV5-1 and TRBJ1-1; the D gene is possibly TRBD1 (6 bases). Germline V CDR1 and CDR2: SGHRS, YFSETQ. V was trimmed by 2 bases and J by 1 base, leaving 15 bases between them. This CDR3 comprises 16 residues. The CDR3: CASSFGGSRRNTEAFF. The CDR3, as DNA: TGCGCCAGCAGCTTTGGGGGCTCCCGGAGGAACACTGAAGCTTTCTTT. Combining the CDR3 with reference TRBV5-1 and TRBJ1-1 gives the whole variable domain KAGVTQTPRYLIKTRGQQVTLSCSPISGHRSVSWYQQTPGQGLQFLFEYFSETQRNKGNFPGRFSGRQFSNSRSEMNVSTLELGDSALYLCASSFGGSRRNTEAFFGQGTRLTVV.

By share of the sample, this clonotype is medium-sized. The chain carries TRBV28 and TRBJ2-5; 8 nucleotides line up with TRBD1. Germline V lookup: CDR1 MDHEN, CDR2 SYDVKM. The V and J ends lost 5 bases and 5 bases, in that order; junction bases with no gene match: 13. The CDR3 length is 16 residues. The CDR3 sequence: CASSASGQGRMETQYF. In nucleotides, the CDR3 is TGTGCCAGCAGTGCCAGTGGACAGGGTCGTATGGAGACCCAGTACTTC.

The chain employs TRBV2 and TRBJ2-5; D possibly corresponds to TRBD1 (5 bases). Trimming removed 5 bases from V and 2 bases from J, with 9 bases in between. CDR1 and CDR2 from the germline V gene are SNHLY and FYNNEI. The CDR3 spans 13 residues. The CDR3 bases are TGTGCCAGCAGTCTGGACACTCAAGAGACCCAGTACTTC. This sequence encodes CASSLDTQETQYF.

In this sample, this clonotype is large. The chain uses TRBV19 and TRBJ2-1; D ambiguous. The CDR3 runs to 15 residues. Germline values: CDR1 LNHDA, CDR2 SQIVND (reference sequence). Deletions cut 6 bases from V and 0 bases from J, with 12 bases between. The CDR3 coding sequence is TGTGCCAGTAGCCCCGGTAGGTTCTCCTACAATGAGCAGTTCTTC. Residues: CASSPGRFSYNEQFF.

The chain links TRBV7-6 to TRBJ1-1; D is uncertain. This CDR3 has 13 amino acids. Germline CDR1 and CDR2: SGHVS and FNYEAQ. Trimming took 5 bases from V and 3 from J, leaving 10 bases between them. This chain's CDR3 is CASSRELDTEAFF. The CDR3 DNA reads as TGTGCCAGCAGCAGAGAGTTGGACACTGAAGCTTTCTTT.

The V gene is TRBV6-2 or TRBV6-3, the J gene TRBJ1-3; D not resolved. With 5 bases removed from V and 1 base from J, the gap between germline ends came to 12 bases. Germline CDR1 is MNHEY and CDR2 is SVGEGT. There are 15 residues in the CDR3. The CDR3 DNA sequence: TGTGCCAGCAGTGCCATGGTTGAGTCTGGAAACACCATATATTTT. Translating gives CASSAMVESGNTIYF.